Following are 21 T cell receptor beta chains from one sample sequenced in a study of CD8 T cells in ankylosing spondylitis. TCRdb reprocessed the 5' RACE reads with MiXCR, giving one entry per CDR3 protein. The sample lists about 100,000 distinct CDR3 sequences; just under 9% were seen once. The sample was blood, either unsorted or a sorted T cell fraction (not recorded which). These receptors were collected from a male donor with ankylosing spondylitis or in good health (not recorded which).

This clonotype has more than one count but fewer than ten. The rearrangement uses TRBV10-3 and TRBJ2-2; D is possibly TRBD2 (6 bases). Germline CDR1 is ENHRY and CDR2 is SYGVKD. CDR3 length: 13 amino acids. V lost 8 bases to trimming and J lost 6 bases, with 13 bases between them. The CDR3 reads CAIRDSPAGELFF. The CDR3 DNA sequence: TGTGCCATCCGGGACTCCCCCGCCGGGGAGCTGTTTTTT.

The chain combines TRBV10-3 with TRBJ2-7; TRBD1 aligns across 9 bases. V gave up 0 bases and J gave up 6 bases; unmatched junction bases: 3. Per germline, CDR1 ENHRY and CDR2 SYGVKD. The CDR3 totals 14 residues. CDR3 loop: CAISESNRGREQYF. The CDR3 DNA follows: TGTGCCATCAGTGAGTCGAACAGGGGGCGCGAGCAGTACTTC.

This clonotype has at least ten counts. V gene TRBV15 combines with J gene TRBJ2-7; TRBD2 matches at 8 bases. The V gene end was trimmed by 6 bases and the J gene end by 6 bases; junction bases not matched to a gene: 10. The germline gives CDR1 LNHNV, CDR2 YYDKDF (reference sequence). The CDR3 has 14 residues. CDR3 sequence (DNA): TGTGCCACCAGATCGGGACTAGGGTATGGCGAGCAGTACTTC. Translated, it gives CATRSGLGYGEQYF.

The sample holds a few counts of this clonotype. This rearrangement joins TRBV20-1 to TRBJ2-1; 13 positions agree with TRBD2. Germline V gene lookup returns CDR1 DFQATT and CDR2 SNEGSKA (reference sequence). The CDR3 contains 16 residues. V trimming: 4 bases; J trimming: 4 bases; junction bases outside the gene matches: 7. The CDR3 nucleotides are TGCAGTGCTACGACTAGCGGGGGGCCTAGATACAATGAGCAGTTCTTC. Translating gives CSATTSGGPRYNEQFF.

The table lists this clonotype with many counts. This chain uses TRBV7-6 with TRBJ2-2; TRBD2 is a possible D gene (5 bases). Looked up from germline, CDR1 is SGHVS and CDR2 is FNYEAQ. V was clipped by 4 bases and J by 7 bases, with 10 bases between them. The CDR3 has 13 amino acids. The CDR3, as DNA: TGTGCCAGCAGCTCCGTAGCGTTCGGGGAGCTGTTTTTT. Translated: CASSSVAFGELFF.

The sample holds many counts of this clonotype. This chain connects TRBV12-3 or TRBV12-4 to TRBJ2-3, with 12 positions matching TRBD2. The CDR3 consists of 16 residues. The V segment lost 7 bases and the J segment 0 bases; nucleotides outside the gene matches: 5. CDR3 bases: TGTGCCAGCAACGAACTAGCGGGGGGTAGCACAGATACGCAGTATTTT. Translation gives CASNELAGGSTDTQYF.

The sample holds many counts of this clonotype. V is TRBV20-1 and J is TRBJ1-3; D gene ambiguous. The CDR3 runs to 15 residues. Between the trimmed V and J ends, which lost 0 bases and 5 bases, there was a span of 14 bases. In germline, CDR1 is DFQATT, CDR2 SNEGSKA (reference sequence). This CDR3 is CSARDKEIFRNTIYF. Here the CDR3 DNA reads TGCAGTGCTAGAGATAAAGAGATCTTTCGAAACACCATATATTTT.

This clonotype showed up many times. The gene calls are TRBV6-1 and TRBJ1-5, with a possible D match to TRBD1 (6 bases). The CDR3 has 15 amino acids. Germline CDR1 reads MNHNS; CDR2 reads SASEGT. With 2 bases removed from V and 2 bases from J, the gap between germline ends came to 10 bases. CDR3 nucleotide sequence: TGTGCCAGCAGTGAAAGGGGGGCCGGCAATCAGCCCCAGCATTTT. It encodes CASSERGAGNQPQHF.

Many counts were recorded for this clonotype. The chain joins TRBV12-3 or TRBV12-4 to TRBJ2-7, with 7 positions matching TRBD2. This CDR3 has 15 residues. The trim removed 0 bases at V and 6 bases at J, leaving 8 bases unmatched. In nucleotides, the CDR3 is TGTGCCAGCAGTTTAGCGGGGGGGGGACTTTTCGAGCAGTACTTC. Its protein is CASSLAGGGLFEQYF.

This clonotype was recorded many times. The CDR3 reads CATSATADTQYF. The CDR3 DNA reads TGTGCCACCAGTGCCACCGCAGATACGCAGTATTTT. V and J are TRBV24-1 and TRBJ2-3, with D hard to call. The V end was cut by 5 bases, the J end by 4 bases, with 6 bases between. The CDR3 consists of 12 residues. Per the germline V gene, CDR1 is KGHDR and CDR2 is SFDVKD.

The V call is TRBV9, the J call TRBJ2-2; either TRBD1 or TRBD2 may supply D (5 bases each). The CDR3 sequence is 14 residues long. CDR1 is SGDLS, CDR2 YYNGEE, per germline. The germline V and J ends were trimmed by 0 bases and 4 bases, with 7 bases remaining between them. CDR3 nucleotides: TGTGCCAGCAGCGTAGGTGGGGGCACCGGGGAGCTGTTTTTT. As protein: CASSVGGGTGELFF.

This clonotype has at least ten counts. The rearrangement uses TRBV7-8 and TRBJ2-7, with no clear D. CDR1 and CDR2 (germline): SGHVS, FQNEAQ. The V and J ends lost 1 base and 7 bases respectively, with 14 bases between them. This CDR3 contains 14 residues. CDR3: CASSLDRRALEQYF. The DNA of the CDR3 is TGTGCCAGCAGCTTAGACCGTCGTGCCCTAGAGCAGTACTTC.

This clonotype was counted between two and nine times. For the CDR3, the DNA is TGTGCCAGCAGCTTAAGCCCATACAGGGGTAGATCCTACAATGAGCAGTTCTTC. Its protein product is CASSLSPYRGRSYNEQFF. The chain combines TRBV11-3 with TRBJ2-1; 7 nucleotides align to TRBD1. The CDR3 contains 18 residues. Trimming removed 2 bases from V and 1 base from J; junction bases left unmatched: 11. Germline V gives CDR1 SGHNT, CDR2 YENEEA. The variable domain in full, with the rest retrieved from reference TRBV11-3 and TRBJ2-1, is EAGVVQSPRYKIIEKKQPVAFWCNPISGHNTLYWYLQNLGQGPELLIRYENEEAVDDSQLPKDRFSAERLKGVDSTLKIQPAELGDSAVYLCASSLSPYRGRSYNEQFFGPGTRLTVL.

This clonotype was recorded a few times. The chain is built from TRBV7-8 and TRBJ2-7, with D maybe TRBD1 (5 bases). There are 14 residues in the CDR3. Germline loops: CDR1 SGHVS, CDR2 FQNEAQ. Trimming removed 5 bases from V and 3 bases from J, with 14 bases in between. The CDR3 nucleotides are TGTGCCAGCAGCCAGCGAAGACAGATCTACGAGCAGTACTTC. Translating it yields CASSQRRQIYEQYF.

This clonotype was counted ten times or more. The V gene is TRBV28, the J gene TRBJ2-7, with D perhaps matching TRBD1 (6 bases). The V gene lost 6 bases and the J gene lost 4 bases, with 13 bases spanning the gap. The CDR3 is made up of 13 amino acids. The germline CDR1 and CDR2 sequences are MDHEN and SYDVKM. The CDR3, as DNA: TGTGCCAGCAGCCGAGGGGACATTTACGAGCAGTACTTC. Protein product: CASSRGDIYEQYF.

This clonotype was seen a single time. This may arise from a read error, as a much more abundant clone is one base away. The rearrangement uses TRBV20-1 and TRBJ2-5, with D perhaps TRBD1 (6 bases). The CDR3 has 11 residues. Germline CDR1 DFQATT, CDR2 SNEGSKA (reference sequence). The CDR3 nucleotides are TGCAGTATTCAGGGGAAAGAGGCCCAGTACTTC. This encodes CSIQGKEAQYF.

This clonotype was detected ten times or more. This rearrangement joins TRBV7-6 to TRBJ2-1; 13 bases match TRBD2. CDR1 is SGHVS, CDR2 FNYEAQ, per germline. Trimming removed 0 bases from V and 3 bases from J; junction bases left unmatched: 5. This CDR3 is built from 18 residues. Here the CDR3 DNA reads TGTGCCAGCAGCTTAGCAATCCGGACTAGCGGGGGCTACAATGAGCAGTTCTTC. It translates to CASSLAIRTSGGYNEQFF.

This clonotype has at least ten counts. The CDR3 DNA sequence: TGTGCCAGCAGAGACAGGGGGAAGGATACGCAGTATTTT. It encodes CASRDRGKDTQYF. The chain links TRBV6-1 to TRBJ2-3, with 9 bases that match TRBD1. The CDR3 loop spans 13 amino acids. CDR1 and CDR2 from the germline V gene are MNHNS and SASEGT. The trim removed 6 bases at V and 6 bases at J, leaving 4 bases unmatched.

This clonotype appeared many times. V is TRBV4-1 and J is TRBJ2-1; the D gene could be TRBD1 or TRBD2 (6 bases each). CDR1 and CDR2 from the germline V gene are MGHRA and YSYEKL. V shed 3 bases and J shed 16 bases, with 25 bases lying between them. The CDR3 loop spans 15 amino acids. This CDR3 is CASSQYFAGTNPPFF. The CDR3 region has the DNA TGCGCCAGCAGCCAGTATTTCGCGGGGACAAACCCCCCCTTCTTC.

The J gene is TRBJ1-6, the V gene TRBV3-1, with D perhaps matching TRBD1 (5 bases). Trimming removed 5 bases at V and 6 bases at J, with 11 bases between. This CDR3 region has 14 residues. Germline assignment: CDR1 LGHDT and CDR2 YNNKEL (reference sequence). CDR3: CASSFTGVNSPLHF. As DNA, the CDR3 is TGTGCCAGCAGCTTCACAGGCGTTAATTCACCCCTCCACTTT.

This clonotype was seen ten or more times. The chain has TRBV9 and TRBJ2-7; D ambiguous. The CDR3 sequence is 13 residues long. V was pared by 0 bases and J by 1 base, with 5 bases between. Germline lookup yields CDR1 SGDLS and CDR2 YYNGEE. CDR3 protein: CASSVAGSYEQYF. The CDR3 DNA reads as TGTGCCAGCAGCGTAGCTGGTTCCTACGAGCAGTACTTC.